The T cell receptor (beta chain) under discussion was sequenced for a study of neurological immune-mediated disorders. 5'RACE with 10-nucleotide random UMIs generated the cDNA. TCRdb redid the calling of the 5' RACE reads with MiXCR, one entry per CDR3 protein. The repertoire holds about 70,000 distinct CDR3 sequences, with 2.5% to 4% as singletons. In germline, CDR1 is SGHRS, CDR2 YFSETQ. The CDR3 length is 14 residues. With 2 bases removed from V and 0 bases from J, the gap between germline ends came to 5 bases. This clonotype was seen at least ten times. Sample: PBMCs. This receptor was identified in a woman aged 45-59 years with multiple sclerosis. The chain carries TRBV5-1 and TRBJ1-4; D not resolved. CDR3 bases: TGCGCCAGCAGCTTTATCCCAACTAATGAAAAACTGTTTTTT. Its translation is CASSFIPTNEKLFF.